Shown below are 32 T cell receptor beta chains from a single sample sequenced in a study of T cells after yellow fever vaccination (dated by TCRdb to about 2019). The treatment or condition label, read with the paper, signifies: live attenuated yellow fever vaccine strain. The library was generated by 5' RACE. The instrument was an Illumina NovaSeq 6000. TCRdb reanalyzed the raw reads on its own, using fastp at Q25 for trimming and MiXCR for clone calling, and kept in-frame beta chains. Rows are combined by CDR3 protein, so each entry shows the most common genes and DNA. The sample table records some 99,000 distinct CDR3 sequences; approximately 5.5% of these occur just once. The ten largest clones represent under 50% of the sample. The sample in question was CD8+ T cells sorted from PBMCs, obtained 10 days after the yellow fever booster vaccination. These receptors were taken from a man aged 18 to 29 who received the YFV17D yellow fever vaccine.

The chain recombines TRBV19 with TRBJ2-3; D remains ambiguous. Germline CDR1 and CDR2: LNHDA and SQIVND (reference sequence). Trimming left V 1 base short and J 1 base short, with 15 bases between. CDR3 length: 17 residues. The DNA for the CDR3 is TGTGCCAGTAGTATAGTGGCAGTAGCATACCGCACAGATACGCAGTATTTT. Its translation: CASSIVAVAYRTDTQYF.

The CDR3 bases are TGTGCCAGCAGCCCCCGGCGGGGAGACGAGCAGTACTTC. The encoded protein is CASSPRRGDEQYF. The chain couples TRBV7-6 to TRBJ2-7, with D possibly matching TRBD2 (6 bases). Deletions cut 5 bases from V and 5 bases from J, with 13 bases between. The CDR3 loop spans 13 amino acids. Germline CDR1 SGHVS, CDR2 FNYEAQ. Filled out from reference TRBV7-6 and TRBJ2-7, the complete variable domain reads GAGVSQSPRYKVTKRGQDVALRCDPISGHVSLYWYRQALGQGPEFLTYFNYEAQQDKSGLPNDRFSAERPEGSISTLTIQRTEQRDSAMYRCASSPRRGDEQYFGPGTRLTVT.

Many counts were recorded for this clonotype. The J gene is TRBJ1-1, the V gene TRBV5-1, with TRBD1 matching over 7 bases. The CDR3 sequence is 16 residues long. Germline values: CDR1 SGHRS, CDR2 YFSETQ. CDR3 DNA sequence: TGCCCCGCTACAAGCGGGACAGAAGAACCAAACACTGAAGCTTTCTTT. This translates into CPATSGTEEPNTEAFF.

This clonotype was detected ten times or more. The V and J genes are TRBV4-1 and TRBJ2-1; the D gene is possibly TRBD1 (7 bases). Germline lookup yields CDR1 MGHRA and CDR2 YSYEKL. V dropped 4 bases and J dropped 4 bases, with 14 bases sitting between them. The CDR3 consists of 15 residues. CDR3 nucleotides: TGCGCCAGCAGCCTACCAGGGGGGCTATACAATGAGCAGTTCTTC. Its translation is CASSLPGGLYNEQFF.

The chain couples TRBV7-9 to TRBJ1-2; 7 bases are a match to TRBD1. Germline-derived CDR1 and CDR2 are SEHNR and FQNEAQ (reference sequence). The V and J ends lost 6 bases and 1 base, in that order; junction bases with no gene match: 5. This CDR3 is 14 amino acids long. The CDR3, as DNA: TGTGCCAGCAGAGGGACAGTCCTTAACTATGGCTACACCTTC. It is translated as CASRGTVLNYGYTF.

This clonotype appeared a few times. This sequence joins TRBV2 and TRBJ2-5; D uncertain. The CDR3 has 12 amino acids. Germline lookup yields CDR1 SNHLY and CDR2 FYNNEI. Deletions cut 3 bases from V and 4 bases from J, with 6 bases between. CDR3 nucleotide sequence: TGTGCCAGCAGTGAGTCGGGAGAGACCCAGTACTTC. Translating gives CASSESGETQYF.

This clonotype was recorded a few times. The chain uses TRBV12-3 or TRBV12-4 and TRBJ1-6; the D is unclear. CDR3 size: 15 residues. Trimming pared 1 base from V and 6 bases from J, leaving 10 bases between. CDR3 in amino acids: CASSLGAVGNSPLHF. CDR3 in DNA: TGTGCCAGCAGTTTAGGGGCCGTCGGTAATTCACCCCTCCACTTT.

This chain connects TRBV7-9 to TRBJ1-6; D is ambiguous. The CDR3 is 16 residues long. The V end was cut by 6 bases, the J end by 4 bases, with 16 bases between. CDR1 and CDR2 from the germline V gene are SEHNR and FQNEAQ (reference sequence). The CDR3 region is CASRSVGLGYNSPLHF. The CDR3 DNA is TGTGCCAGCAGGTCCGTCGGGTTGGGGTATAATTCACCCCTCCACTTT.

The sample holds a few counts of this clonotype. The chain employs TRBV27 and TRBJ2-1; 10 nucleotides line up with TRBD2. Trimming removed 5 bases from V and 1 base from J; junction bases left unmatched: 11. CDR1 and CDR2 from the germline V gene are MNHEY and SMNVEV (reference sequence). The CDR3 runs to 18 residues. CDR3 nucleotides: TGTGCCAGCAGTGAGCGGGGGGGCGAATCCCTATCCTACAATGAGCAGTTCTTC. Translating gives CASSERGGESLSYNEQFF.

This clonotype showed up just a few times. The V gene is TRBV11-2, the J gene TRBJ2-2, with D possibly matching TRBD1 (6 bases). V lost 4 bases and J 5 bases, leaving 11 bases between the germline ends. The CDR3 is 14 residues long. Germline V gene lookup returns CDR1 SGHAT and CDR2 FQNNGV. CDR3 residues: CASSYKTGTGELFF. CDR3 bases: TGTGCCAGCAGCTACAAAACAGGGACCGGGGAGCTGTTTTTT.

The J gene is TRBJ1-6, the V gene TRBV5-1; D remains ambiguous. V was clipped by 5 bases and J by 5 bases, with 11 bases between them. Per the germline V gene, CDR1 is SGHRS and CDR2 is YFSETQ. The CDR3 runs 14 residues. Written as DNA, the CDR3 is TGCGCCAGCAGAGACGGATCGGATAATTCACCCCTCCACTTT. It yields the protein CASRDGSDNSPLHF. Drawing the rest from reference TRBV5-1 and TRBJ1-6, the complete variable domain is KAGVTQTPRYLIKTRGQQVTLSCSPISGHRSVSWYQQTPGQGLQFLFEYFSETQRNKGNFPGRFSGRQFSNSRSEMNVSTLELGDSALYLCASRDGSDNSPLHFGNGTRLTVT.

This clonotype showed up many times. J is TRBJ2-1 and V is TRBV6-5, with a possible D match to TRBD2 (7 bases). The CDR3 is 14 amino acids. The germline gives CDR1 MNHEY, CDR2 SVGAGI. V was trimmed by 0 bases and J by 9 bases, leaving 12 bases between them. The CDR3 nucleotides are TGTGCCAGCAGTTACTCCAACAGGGAGGGTGAGCAGTTCTTC. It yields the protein CASSYSNREGEQFF.

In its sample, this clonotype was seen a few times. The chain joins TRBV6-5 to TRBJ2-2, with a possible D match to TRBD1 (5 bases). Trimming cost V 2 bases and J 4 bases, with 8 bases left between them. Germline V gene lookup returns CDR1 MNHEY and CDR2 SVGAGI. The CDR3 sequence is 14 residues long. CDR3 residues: CASSYPDSTGELFF. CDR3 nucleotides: TGTGCCAGCAGTTACCCCGACAGCACCGGGGAGCTGTTTTTT.

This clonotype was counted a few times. The CDR3 coding sequence is TGCAGCGTGGCGGATCCGGGACACCGGAACACCGGGGAGCTGTTTTTT. It is translated as CSVADPGHRNTGELFF. The rearrangement joins TRBV29-1 to TRBJ2-2, with D maybe TRBD1 (6 bases). V shed 6 bases and J shed 1 base, with 18 bases lying between them. The CDR3 loop spans 16 amino acids. The germline gives CDR1 SQVTM, CDR2 ANQGSEA.

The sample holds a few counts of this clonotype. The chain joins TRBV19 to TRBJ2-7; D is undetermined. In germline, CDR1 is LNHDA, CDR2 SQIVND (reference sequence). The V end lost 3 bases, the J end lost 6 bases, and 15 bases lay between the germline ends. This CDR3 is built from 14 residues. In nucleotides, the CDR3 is TGTGCCAGTAGTATGACGGGCTGGGATCGCGAGCAGTACTTC. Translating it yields CASSMTGWDREQYF.

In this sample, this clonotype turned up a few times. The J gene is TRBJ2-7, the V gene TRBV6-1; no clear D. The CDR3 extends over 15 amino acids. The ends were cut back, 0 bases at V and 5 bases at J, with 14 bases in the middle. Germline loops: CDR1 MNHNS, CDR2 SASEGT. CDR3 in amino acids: CASSEAEGFIHEQYV. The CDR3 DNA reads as TGTGCCAGCAGTGAAGCCGAAGGGTTTATCCACGAGCAGTACGTC.

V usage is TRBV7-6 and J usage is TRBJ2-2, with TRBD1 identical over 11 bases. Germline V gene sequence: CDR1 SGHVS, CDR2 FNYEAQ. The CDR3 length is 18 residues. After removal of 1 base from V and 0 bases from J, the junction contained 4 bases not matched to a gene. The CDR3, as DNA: TGTGCCAGCAGCTTAGACCGGGACAGGGGGACGAACACCGGGGAGCTGTTTTTT. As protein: CASSLDRDRGTNTGELFF.

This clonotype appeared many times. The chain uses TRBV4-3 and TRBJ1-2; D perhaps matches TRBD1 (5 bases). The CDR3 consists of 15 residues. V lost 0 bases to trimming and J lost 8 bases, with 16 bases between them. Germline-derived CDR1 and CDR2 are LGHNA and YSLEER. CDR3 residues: CASSQDRGSQRGYTF. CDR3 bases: TGCGCCAGCAGCCAAGATAGGGGAAGCCAAAGGGGCTACACCTTC.

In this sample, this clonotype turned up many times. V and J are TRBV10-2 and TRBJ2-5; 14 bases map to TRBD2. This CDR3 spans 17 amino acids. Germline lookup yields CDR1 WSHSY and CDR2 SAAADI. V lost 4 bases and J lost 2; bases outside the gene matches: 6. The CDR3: CASSVPGLAGEQETQYF. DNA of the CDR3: TGCGCCAGCAGTGTCCCGGGACTAGCGGGGGAACAAGAGACCCAGTACTTC.

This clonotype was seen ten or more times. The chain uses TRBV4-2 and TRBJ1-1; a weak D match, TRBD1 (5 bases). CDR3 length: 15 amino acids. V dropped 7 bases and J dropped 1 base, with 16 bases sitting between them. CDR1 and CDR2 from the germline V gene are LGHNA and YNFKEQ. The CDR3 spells CASNQGALSNTEAFF. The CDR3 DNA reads TGTGCCAGCAACCAGGGAGCTCTCTCGAACACTGAAGCTTTCTTT.

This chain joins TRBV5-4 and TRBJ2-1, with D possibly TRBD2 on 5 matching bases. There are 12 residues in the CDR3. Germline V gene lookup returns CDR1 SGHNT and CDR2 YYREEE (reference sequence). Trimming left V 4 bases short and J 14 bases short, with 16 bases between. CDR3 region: CASSPQAAEEFF. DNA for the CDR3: TGTGCCAGCAGCCCCCAAGCCGCGGAGGAGTTCTTC.

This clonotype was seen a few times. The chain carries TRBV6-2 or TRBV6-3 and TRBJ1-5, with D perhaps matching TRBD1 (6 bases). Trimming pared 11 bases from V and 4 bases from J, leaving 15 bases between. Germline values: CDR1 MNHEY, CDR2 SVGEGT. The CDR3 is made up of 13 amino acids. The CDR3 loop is CAANQGKNQPQHF. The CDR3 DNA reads TGTGCCGCCAACCAGGGGAAGAATCAGCCCCAGCATTTT.

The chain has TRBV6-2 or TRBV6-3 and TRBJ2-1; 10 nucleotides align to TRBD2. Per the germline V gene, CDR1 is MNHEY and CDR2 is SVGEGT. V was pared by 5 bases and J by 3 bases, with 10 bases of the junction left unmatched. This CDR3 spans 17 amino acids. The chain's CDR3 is CASSGISGGQIYNEQFF. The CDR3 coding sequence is TGTGCCAGCAGTGGAATTAGCGGGGGGCAGATCTACAATGAGCAGTTCTTC.

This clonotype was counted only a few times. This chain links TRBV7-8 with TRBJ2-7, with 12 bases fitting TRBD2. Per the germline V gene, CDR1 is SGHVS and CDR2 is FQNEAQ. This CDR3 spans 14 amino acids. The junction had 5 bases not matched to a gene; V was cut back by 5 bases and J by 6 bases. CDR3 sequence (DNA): TGTGCCAGCAGCGTACTAGCGGGGGGCGGCGAGCAGTACGTC. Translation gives CASSVLAGGGEQYV.

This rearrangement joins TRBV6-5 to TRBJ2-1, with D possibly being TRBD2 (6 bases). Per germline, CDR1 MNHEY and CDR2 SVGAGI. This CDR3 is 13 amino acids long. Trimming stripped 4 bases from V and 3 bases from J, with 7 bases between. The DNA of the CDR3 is TGTGCCAGCAGTTGGGGGGACTACAATGAGCAGTTCTTC. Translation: CASSWGDYNEQFF.

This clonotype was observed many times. CDR3 nucleotides: TGCGCCGCAGCAGACAGCGGAAGCTCCTACAATGAGCAGTTCTTC. Its protein is CAAADSGSSYNEQFF. The rearrangement links TRBV4-1 to TRBJ2-1; D is possibly TRBD1 or TRBD2 (5 bases each). Trimming took 11 bases from V and 0 from J, leaving 17 bases between them. The CDR3 has 15 residues. Looked up from germline, CDR1 is MGHRA and CDR2 is YSYEKL.

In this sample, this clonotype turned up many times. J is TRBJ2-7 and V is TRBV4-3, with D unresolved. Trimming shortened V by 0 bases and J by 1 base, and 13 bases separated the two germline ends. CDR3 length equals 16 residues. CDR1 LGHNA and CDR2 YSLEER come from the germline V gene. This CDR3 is CASSQELGQQSYEQYF. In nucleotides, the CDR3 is TGCGCCAGCAGCCAAGAGTTGGGCCAGCAGTCCTACGAGCAGTACTTC.

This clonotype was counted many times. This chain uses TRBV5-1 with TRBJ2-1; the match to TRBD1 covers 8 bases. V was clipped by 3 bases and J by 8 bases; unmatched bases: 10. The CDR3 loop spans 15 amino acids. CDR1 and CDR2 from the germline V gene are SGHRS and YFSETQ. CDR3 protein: CASSYRMTGVDEQFF. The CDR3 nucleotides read TGCGCCAGCAGCTATAGAATGACAGGGGTGGATGAGCAGTTCTTC.

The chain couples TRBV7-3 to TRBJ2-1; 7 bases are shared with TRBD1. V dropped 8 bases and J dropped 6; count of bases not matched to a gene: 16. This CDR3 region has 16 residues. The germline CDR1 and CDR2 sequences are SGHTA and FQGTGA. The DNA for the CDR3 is TGTGCCAGCTTGGACAGTCGGAGACAGGGCCGCAATGAGCAGTTCTTC. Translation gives CASLDSRRQGRNEQFF.

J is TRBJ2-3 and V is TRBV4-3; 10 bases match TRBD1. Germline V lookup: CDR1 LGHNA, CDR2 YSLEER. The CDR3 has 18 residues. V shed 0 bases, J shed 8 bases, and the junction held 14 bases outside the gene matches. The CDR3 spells CASSQDRRDRGGEGTQYF. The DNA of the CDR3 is TGCGCCAGCAGCCAAGATCGGAGGGACAGGGGAGGTGAGGGTACGCAGTATTTT.

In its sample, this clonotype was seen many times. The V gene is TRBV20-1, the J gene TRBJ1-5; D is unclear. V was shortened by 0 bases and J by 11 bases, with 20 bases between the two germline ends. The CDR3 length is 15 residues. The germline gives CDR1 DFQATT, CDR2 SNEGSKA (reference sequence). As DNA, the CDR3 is TGCAGTGCTAGAGATTCAGGCAGCCCGACGGTGTCCCAGCATTTT. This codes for CSARDSGSPTVSQHF.

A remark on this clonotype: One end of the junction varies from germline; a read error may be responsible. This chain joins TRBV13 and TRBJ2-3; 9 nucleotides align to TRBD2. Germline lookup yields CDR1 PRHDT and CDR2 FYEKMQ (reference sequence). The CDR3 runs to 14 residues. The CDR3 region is CASSRGGATDTQCF. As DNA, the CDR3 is TGTGCCAGCAGCCGCGGGGGGGCTACAGATACGCAGTGTTTT. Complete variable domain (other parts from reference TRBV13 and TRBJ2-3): AAGVIQSPRHLIKEKRETATLKCYPIPRHDTVYWYQQGPGQDPQFLISFYEKMQSDKGSIPDRFSAQQFSDYHSELNMSSLELGDSALYFCASSRGGATDTQCFGPGTRLTVL.